A single sample gave rise to the 15 T cell receptor beta chains below, sequenced in a study of blood T cell repertoires in COVID-19. Repertoires were generated with immunoSEQ multiplex PCR, while TCRdb's copy carries only in-frame clones and drops some. In the table there are roughly 100,000 clones, under 85% of which are singletons. The sample comprised peripheral blood. These receptors were collected from a woman aged 60-70 years with acute or convalescent COVID-19.

Concerning this clone: One end of the junction fails to match germline, which may point to a read error. This CDR3 reads CASSTDGTLSF. CDR3 nucleotide sequence: TGTGCCAGTAGTACGGACGGGACATTGTCTTTT. The chain recombines TRBV19 with TRBJ1-1; D possibly corresponds to TRBD1 (6 bases). The CDR3 has 11 residues. Germline V gene lookup returns CDR1 LNHDA and CDR2 SQIVND (reference sequence).

This chain links TRBV5-4 with TRBJ1-2; TRBD1 aligns across 8 bases. V trimming: 4 bases; J trimming: 6 bases; junction bases outside the gene matches: 14. This CDR3 is 16 amino acids long. CDR1 is SGHNT and CDR2 is YYREEE in the germline V gene (reference sequence). In nucleotides, the CDR3 is TGTGCCAGCAGCCCCTCCCGGGACAGGTTGGGGAATGGCTACACCTTC. This translates into CASSPSRDRLGNGYTF.

V usage is TRBV28 and J usage is TRBJ1-2; D not certain. This CDR3 has 15 residues. Between the trimmed V and J ends, which lost 2 bases and 3 bases, there was a span of 13 bases. Germline CDR1 reads MDHEN; CDR2 reads SYDVKM. The CDR3 loop reads CASSLLTLEDYGYTF. Written as DNA, the CDR3 is TGTGCCAGCAGTTTACTTACTCTCGAAGACTATGGCTACACCTTC.

This chain links TRBV29-1 with TRBJ2-2; 9 bases are shared with TRBD1. The germline V gene has CDR1 SQVTM and CDR2 ANQGSEA. With 5 bases clipped from V and 7 bases from J, the junction kept 8 bases outside the gene matches. The CDR3 is 14 residues long. In DNA form, the CDR3 reads TGCAGCGTTTCAGGACAGGGGATGGACGGGGAGCTGTTTTTT. This translates into CSVSGQGMDGELFF.

This rearrangement joins TRBV6-1 to TRBJ2-7; a weak D match, TRBD1 (5 bases). CDR3 length: 16 residues. Between the trimmed V and J ends, which lost 6 bases and 1 base, there was a span of 19 bases. The germline CDR1 and CDR2 sequences are MNHNS and SASEGT. As DNA, the CDR3 is TGTGCCAGCAGGGAAAGAGTAGGGGCTCAATCCTACGAGCAGTACTTC. Protein sequence: CASRERVGAQSYEQYF.

The gene calls are TRBV7-9 and TRBJ2-7, with 7 bases matching TRBD1. The length of the CDR3 is 13 residues. The J segment lost 6 bases and the V segment lost 6 bases, leaving 8 bases of the junction unmatched. Germline values: CDR1 SEHNR, CDR2 FQNEAQ (reference sequence). The CDR3 DNA reads as TGTGCCAGCAGTTTCGACAGGGCGGTCGAGCAGTACTTC. Its translation: CASSFDRAVEQYF.

The J gene is TRBJ2-3, the V gene TRBV28, with 9 positions matching TRBD2. J lost 6 bases, V lost 7 bases, and 14 bases had no gene match. CDR1 and CDR2 from the germline V gene are MDHEN and SYDVKM. The CDR3 has 16 residues. The CDR3 spells CASTPNMGLAIDTQYF. The CDR3 nucleotides are TGTGCCAGCACCCCCAATATGGGACTAGCAATCGATACGCAGTATTTT.

This clone appeared once. The chain recombines TRBV10-3 with TRBJ1-6, with 7 bases lining up with TRBD1. There are 13 residues in the CDR3. V shed 10 bases, J shed 7 bases, and the junction held 7 bases outside the gene matches. Germline V gene data show CDR1 as ENHRY and CDR2 as SYGVKD. CDR3 nucleotide sequence: TGTGCCACCGGACAGGCAGAGAATTCACCCCTCCACTTT. Translation gives CATGQAENSPLHF.

The CDR3: CASLPSSGNTIYF. As DNA, the CDR3 is TGTGCCAGCCTACCAAGCTCTGGAAACACCATATATTTT. V and J are TRBV3-1 (or the pseudogene TRBV3-2) and TRBJ1-3; D not resolved. CDR1 is LGHDT, CDR2 YNNKEL, per germline (reference sequence). V lost 8 bases and J 0 bases, leaving 8 bases between the germline ends. This CDR3 is built from 13 residues.

The chain recombines TRBV10-3 with TRBJ2-7; D uncertain. The CDR3 spans 13 residues. Germline V CDR1 and CDR2: ENHRY, SYGVKD. V was cut by 3 bases and J by 5 bases, with 11 bases left in between. The CDR3 here is CAISESGDHEQYF. As DNA, the CDR3 is TGTGCCATCAGTGAATCCGGAGACCACGAGCAGTACTTC.

The rearrangement links TRBV5-3 to TRBJ1-2, with TRBD1 matching over 7 bases. TRBV5-3 is an ORF; its function is uncertain. The CDR3 has 15 amino acids. The junction had 7 bases not matched to a gene; V was cut back by 4 bases and J by 1 base. DNA of the CDR3: TGTGCCAGAAGCCCCGGACAGGTTGGTAACTATGGCTACACCTTC. Its protein product is CARSPGQVGNYGYTF.

The gene calls are TRBV6-1 and TRBJ1-2; perhaps TRBD1 as D (6 bases). Germline-derived CDR1 and CDR2 are MNHNS and SASEGT. This CDR3 region has 14 residues. V was clipped by 1 base and J by 6 bases, with 12 bases between them. The CDR3 bases are TGTGCCAGCAGTGAAGTTAAGGGGGGGAATGGCTACACCTTC. Translating it yields CASSEVKGGNGYTF.

This chain joins TRBV11-2 and TRBJ2-2, with TRBD2 matching 9 bases. The CDR3 spans 16 residues. Trimming took 5 bases from V and 4 from J; bases not matched to a gene: 8. Germline CDR1 SGHAT, CDR2 FQNNGV. The CDR3 sequence is CASSAQTSGLTGELFF. Written as DNA, the CDR3 is TGTGCCAGCAGCGCACAGACTAGCGGCCTCACCGGGGAGCTGTTTTTT.

The CDR3 sequence is CSVEDTGKGYTF. The CDR3 bases are TGCAGCGTTGAAGATACAGGGAAGGGCTACACCTTC. V is TRBV29-1 and J is TRBJ1-2, with a tentative D call TRBD1 (6 bases). Germline CDR1 is SQVTM and CDR2 is ANQGSEA. The V gene lost 0 bases and the J gene lost 8 bases, with 10 bases spanning the gap. The CDR3 runs 12 residues.

The chain carries TRBV29-1 and TRBJ2-4; D perhaps matches TRBD1 (6 bases). This CDR3 is built from 12 residues. Per germline, CDR1 SQVTM and CDR2 ANQGSEA. The V gene lost 7 bases and the J gene lost 13 bases, with 20 bases spanning the gap. The CDR3 DNA is TGCAGCGCTCGGACAGCCCAGACATACCAGTACTTC. This codes for CSARTAQTYQYF.